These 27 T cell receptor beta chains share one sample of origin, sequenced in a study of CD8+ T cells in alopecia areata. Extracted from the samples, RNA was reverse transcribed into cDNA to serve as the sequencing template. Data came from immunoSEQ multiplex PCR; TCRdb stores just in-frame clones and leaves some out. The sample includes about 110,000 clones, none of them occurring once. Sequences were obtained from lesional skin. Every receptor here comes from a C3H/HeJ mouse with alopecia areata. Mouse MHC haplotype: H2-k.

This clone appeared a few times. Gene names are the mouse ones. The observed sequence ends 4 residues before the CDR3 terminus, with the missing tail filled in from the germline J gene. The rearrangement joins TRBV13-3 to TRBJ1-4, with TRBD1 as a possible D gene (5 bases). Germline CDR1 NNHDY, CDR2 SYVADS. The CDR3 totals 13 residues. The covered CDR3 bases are TGTGCCAGCAGTGAGCCAGGGCTCGAA. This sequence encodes CASSEPGLE. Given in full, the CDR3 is CASSEPGLERLFF.

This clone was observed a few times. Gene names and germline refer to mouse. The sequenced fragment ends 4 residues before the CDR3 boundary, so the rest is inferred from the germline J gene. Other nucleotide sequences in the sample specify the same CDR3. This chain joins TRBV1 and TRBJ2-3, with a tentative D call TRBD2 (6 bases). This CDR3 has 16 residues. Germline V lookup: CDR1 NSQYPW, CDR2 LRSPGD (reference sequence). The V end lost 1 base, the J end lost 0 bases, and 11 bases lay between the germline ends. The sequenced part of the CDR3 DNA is TGCACCTGCAGTGCAGCCGGTGGGGGTAGTGCAGAA. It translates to CTCSAAGGGSAE. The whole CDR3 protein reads CTCSAAGGGSAETLYF.

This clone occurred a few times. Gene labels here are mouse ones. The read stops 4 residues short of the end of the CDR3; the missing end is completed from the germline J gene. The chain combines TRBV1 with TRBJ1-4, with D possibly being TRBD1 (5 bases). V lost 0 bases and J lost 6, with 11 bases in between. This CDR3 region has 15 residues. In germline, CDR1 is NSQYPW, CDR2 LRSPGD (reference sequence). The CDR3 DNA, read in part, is TGCACCTGCAGTGCAGACAGGGAAGGGGACGAA. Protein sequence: CTCSADREGDE. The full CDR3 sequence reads CTCSADREGDERLFF.

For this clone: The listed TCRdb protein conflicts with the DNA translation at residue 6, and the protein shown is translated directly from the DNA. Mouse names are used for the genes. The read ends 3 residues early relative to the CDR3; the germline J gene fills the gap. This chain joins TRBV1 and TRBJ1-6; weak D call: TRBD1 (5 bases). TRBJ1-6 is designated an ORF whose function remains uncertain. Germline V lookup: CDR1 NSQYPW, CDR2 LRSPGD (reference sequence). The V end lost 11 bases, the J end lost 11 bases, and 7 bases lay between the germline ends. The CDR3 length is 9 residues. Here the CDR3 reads CTRGAPLYF. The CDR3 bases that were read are TGCACCAGGGGTGCGCCC.

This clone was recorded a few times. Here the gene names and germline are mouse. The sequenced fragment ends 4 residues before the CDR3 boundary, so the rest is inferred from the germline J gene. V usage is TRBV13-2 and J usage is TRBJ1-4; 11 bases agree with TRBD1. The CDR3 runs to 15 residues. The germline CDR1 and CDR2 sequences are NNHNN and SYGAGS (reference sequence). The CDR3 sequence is CASGDWTGGVERLFF. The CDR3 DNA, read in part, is TGTGCCAGCGGTGATTGGACAGGGGGCGTCGAA.

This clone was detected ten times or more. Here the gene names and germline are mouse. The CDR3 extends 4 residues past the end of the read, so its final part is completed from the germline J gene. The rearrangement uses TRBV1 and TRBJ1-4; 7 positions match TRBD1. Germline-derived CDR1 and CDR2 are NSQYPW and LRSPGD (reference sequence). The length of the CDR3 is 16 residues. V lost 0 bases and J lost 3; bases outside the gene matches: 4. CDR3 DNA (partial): TGCACCTGCAGTGCAGACAGGGGGGTGGCCAACGAA. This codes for CTCSADRGVANE. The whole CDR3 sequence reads CTCSADRGVANERLFF.

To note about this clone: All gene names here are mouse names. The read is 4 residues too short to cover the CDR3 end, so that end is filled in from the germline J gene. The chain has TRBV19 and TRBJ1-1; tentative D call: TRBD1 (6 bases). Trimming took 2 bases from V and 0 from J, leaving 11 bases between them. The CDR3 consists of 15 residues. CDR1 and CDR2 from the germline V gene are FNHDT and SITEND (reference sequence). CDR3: CASSITGQTNTEVFF. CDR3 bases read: TGTGCCAGCAGTATTACTGGACAGACAAACACA.

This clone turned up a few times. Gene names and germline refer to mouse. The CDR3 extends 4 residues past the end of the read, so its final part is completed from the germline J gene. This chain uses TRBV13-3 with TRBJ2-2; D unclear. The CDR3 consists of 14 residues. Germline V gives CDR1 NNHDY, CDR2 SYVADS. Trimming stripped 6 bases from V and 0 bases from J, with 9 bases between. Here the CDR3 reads CASKAGANTGQLYF. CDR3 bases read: TGTGCCAGCAAGGCAGGAGCAAACACCGGG.

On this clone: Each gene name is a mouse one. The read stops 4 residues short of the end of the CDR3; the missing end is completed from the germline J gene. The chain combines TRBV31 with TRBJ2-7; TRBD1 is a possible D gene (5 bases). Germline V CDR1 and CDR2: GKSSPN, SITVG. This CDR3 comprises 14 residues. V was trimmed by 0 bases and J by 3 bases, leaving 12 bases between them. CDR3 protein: CAWSLAGQIYEQYF. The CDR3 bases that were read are TGTGCCTGGAGTCTAGCTGGACAAATCTAT.

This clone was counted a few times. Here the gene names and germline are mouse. Incomplete CDR3 DNA: TGCACCTGCAGTGCCGCCTTACAGGGGGCAGCCTAT. Its translation is CTCSAALQGAAY. Given in full, the CDR3 is CTCSAALQGAAYEQYF. V gene TRBV1 combines with J gene TRBJ2-7, with 9 bases matching TRBD1. The read ends 4 residues before the CDR3 terminus; that terminus is restored from the germline J gene. This CDR3 comprises 16 residues. The germline V gene encodes CDR1 NSQYPW and CDR2 LRSPGD (reference sequence). V gave up 3 bases and J gave up 2 bases; unmatched junction bases: 8.

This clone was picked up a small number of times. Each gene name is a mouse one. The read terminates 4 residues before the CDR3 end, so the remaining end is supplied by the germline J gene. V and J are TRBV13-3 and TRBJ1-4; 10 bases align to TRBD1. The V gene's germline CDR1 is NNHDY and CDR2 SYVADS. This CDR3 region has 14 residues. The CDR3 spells CASRETGGLERLFF. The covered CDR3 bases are TGTGCCAGCAGGGAGACAGGGGGCCTCGAA.

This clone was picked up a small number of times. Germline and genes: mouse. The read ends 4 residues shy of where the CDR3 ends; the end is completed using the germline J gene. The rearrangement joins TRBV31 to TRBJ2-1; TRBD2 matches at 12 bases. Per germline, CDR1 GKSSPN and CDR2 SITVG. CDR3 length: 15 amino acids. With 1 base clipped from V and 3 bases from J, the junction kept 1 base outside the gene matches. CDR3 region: CAWSPTGGAYAEQFF. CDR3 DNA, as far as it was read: TGTGCCTGGAGTCCGACTGGGGGGGCCTATGCT.

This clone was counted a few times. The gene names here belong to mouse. CDR3 bases read: TGTGCCAGCAGTTCGGGACACCTCAACGAA. It encodes CASSSGHLNE. Given in full, the CDR3 is CASSSGHLNERLFF. The chain carries TRBV19 and TRBJ1-4, with D possibly being TRBD1 (6 bases). The CDR3 end is not reached by the read, which stops 4 residues before it; the germline J gene fills it in. Trimming took 4 bases from V and 4 from J, leaving 11 bases between them. This CDR3 is built from 14 residues. Germline CDR1 FNHDT, CDR2 SITEND (reference sequence).

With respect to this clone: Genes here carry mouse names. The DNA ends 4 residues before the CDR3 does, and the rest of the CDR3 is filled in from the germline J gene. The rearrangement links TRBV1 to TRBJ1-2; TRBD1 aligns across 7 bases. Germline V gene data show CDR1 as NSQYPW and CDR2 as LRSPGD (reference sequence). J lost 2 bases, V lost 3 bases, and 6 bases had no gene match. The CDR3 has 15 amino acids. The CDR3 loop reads CTCSAAGGGNSDYTF. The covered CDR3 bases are TGCACCTGCAGTGCGGCAGGGGGAGGGAACTCC.

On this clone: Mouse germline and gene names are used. CDR3 loop: CASSITPANSDYTF. Partial CDR3 DNA: TGTGCCAGCAGTATCACGCCAGCAAACTCC. The chain has TRBV19 and TRBJ1-2; D unresolved. The read is 4 residues too short to cover the CDR3 end, so that end is filled in from the germline J gene. The length of the CDR3 is 14 residues. The germline CDR1 and CDR2 sequences are FNHDT and SITEND (reference sequence). Trimming removed 2 bases at V and 0 bases at J, with 8 bases between.

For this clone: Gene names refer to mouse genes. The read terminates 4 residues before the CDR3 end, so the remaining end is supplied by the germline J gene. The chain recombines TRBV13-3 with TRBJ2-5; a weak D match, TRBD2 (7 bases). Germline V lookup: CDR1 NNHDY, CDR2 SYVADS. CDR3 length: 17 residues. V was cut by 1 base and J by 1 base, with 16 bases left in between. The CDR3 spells CASSDRGGGFDQDTQYF. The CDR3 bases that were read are TGTGCCAGCAGTGATAGGGGGGGTGGATTCGACCAAGAC. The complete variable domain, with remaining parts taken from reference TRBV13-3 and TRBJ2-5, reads EAAVTQSPRSKVAVTGGKVTLSCHQTNNHDYMYWYRQDTGHGLRLIHYSYVADSTEKGDIPDGYKASRPSQENFSLILELASLSQTAVYFCASSDRGGGFDQDTQYFGPGTRLLVL.

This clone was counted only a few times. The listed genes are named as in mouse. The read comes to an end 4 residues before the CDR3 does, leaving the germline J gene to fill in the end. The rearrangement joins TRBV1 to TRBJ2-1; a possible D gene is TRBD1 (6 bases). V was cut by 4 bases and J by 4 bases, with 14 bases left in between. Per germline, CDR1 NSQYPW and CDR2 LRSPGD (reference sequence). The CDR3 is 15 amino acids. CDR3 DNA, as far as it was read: TGCACCTGCAGTGGACCGGGACAACAGTATGCT. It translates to CTCSGPGQQYA. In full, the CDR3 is CTCSGPGQQYAEQFF.

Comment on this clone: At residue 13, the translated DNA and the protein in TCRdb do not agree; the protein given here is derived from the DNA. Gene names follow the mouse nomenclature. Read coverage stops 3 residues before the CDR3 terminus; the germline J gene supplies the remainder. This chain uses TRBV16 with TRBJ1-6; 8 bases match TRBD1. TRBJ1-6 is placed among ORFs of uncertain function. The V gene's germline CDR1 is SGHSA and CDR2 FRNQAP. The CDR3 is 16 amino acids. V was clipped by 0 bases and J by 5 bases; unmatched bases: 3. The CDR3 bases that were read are TGTGCAAGCAGCTTAGAGACAGGGGTTGATAATTCGCCC. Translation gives CASSLETGVDNSP. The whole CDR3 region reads CASSLETGVDNSPLYF.

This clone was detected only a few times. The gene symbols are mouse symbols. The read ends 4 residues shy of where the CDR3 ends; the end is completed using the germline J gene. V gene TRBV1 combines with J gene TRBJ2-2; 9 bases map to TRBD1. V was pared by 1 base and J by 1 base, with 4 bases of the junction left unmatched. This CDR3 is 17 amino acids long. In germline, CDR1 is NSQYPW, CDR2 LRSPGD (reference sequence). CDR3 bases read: TGCACCTGCAGTGCAGCCGACAGGGGGGTAAACACCGGG. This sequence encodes CTCSAADRGVNTG. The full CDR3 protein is CTCSAADRGVNTGQLYF. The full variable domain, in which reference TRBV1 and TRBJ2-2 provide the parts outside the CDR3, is VTLLEQNPRWRLVPRGQAVNLRCILKNSQYPWMSWYQQDLQKQLQWLFTLRSPGDKEVKSLPGADYLATRVTDTELRLQVANMSQGRTLYCTCSAADRGVNTGQLYFGEGSKLTVL.

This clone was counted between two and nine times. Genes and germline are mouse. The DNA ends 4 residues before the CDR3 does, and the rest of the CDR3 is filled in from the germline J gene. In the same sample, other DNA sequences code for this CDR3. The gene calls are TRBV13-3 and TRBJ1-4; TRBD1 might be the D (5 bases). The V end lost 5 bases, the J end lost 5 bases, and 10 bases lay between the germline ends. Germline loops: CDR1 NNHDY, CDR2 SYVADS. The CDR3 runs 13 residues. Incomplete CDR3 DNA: TGTGCCAGCAGCCCCAGGGAGAACGAA. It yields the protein CASSPRENE. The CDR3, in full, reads CASSPRENERLFF.

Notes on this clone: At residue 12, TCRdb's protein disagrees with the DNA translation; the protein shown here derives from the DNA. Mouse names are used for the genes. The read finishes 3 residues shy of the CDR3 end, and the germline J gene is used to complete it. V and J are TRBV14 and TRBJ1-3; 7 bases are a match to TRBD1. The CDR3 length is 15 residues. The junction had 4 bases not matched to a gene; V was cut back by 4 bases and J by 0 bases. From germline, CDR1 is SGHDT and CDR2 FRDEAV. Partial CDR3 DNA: TGTGCCAGCAGTCTCAGGGGGAATTCTGGAAATACG. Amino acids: CASSLRGNSGNT. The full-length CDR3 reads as CASSLRGNSGNTLYF.

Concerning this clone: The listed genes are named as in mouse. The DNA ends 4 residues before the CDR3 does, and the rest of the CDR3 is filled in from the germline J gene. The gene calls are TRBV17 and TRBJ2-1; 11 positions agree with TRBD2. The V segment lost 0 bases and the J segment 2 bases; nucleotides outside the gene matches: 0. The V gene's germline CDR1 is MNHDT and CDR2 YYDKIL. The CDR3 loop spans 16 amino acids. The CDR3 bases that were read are TGTGCTAGCAGTAGAGAGGACTGGGGGGACTATGCT. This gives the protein CASSREDWGDYA. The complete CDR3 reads CASSREDWGDYAEQFF.

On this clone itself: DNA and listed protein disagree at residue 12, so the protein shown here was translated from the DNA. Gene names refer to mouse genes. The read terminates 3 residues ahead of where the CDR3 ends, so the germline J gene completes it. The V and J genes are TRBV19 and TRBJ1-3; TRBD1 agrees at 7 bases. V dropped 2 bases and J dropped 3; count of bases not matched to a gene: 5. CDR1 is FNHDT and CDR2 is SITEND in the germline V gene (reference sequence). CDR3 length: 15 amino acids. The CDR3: CASSIGRGNGNTLYF. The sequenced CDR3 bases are TGTGCCAGCAGTATTGGCAGGGGGAATGGAAATACG.

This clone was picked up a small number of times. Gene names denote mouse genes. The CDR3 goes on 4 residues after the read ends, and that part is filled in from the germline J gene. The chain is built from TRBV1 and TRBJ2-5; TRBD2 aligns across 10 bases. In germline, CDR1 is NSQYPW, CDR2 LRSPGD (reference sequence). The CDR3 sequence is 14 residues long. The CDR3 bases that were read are TGCACCTGCAGTCCCCGCTGGGGGGGCGAC. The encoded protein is CTCSPRWGGD. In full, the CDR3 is CTCSPRWGGDTQYF.

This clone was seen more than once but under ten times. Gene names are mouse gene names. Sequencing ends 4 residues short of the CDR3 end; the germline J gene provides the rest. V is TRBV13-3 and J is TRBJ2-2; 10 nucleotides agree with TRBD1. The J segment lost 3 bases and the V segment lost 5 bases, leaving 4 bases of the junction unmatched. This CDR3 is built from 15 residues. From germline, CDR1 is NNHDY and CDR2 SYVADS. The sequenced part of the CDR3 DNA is TGTGCCAGCAGCCGACAGGGGGCAGACACCGGG. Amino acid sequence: CASSRQGADTG. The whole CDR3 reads CASSRQGADTGQLYF.

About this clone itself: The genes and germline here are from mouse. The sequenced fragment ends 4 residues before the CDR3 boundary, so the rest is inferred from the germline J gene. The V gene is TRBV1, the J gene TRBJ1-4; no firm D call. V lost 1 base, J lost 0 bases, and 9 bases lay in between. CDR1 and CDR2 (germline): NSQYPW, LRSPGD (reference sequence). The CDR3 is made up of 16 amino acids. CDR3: CTCSAVPRVSNERLFF. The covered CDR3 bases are TGCACCTGCAGTGCAGTCCCGAGGGTTTCCAACGAA.

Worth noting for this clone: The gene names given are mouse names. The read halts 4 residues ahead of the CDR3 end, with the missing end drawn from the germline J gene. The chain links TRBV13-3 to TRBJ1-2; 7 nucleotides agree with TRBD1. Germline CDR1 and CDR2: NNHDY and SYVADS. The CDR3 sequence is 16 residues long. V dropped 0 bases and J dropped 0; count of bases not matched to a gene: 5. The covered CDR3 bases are TGTGCCAGCAGTGATGTAGAGAGGGGGCCAAACTCC. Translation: CASSDVERGPNS. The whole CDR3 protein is CASSDVERGPNSDYTF.